This is a list of T cell receptor beta chains from one sample in a study of cytomegalovirus exposure and HLA in healthy donors. Measured with immunoSEQ multiplex PCR; TCRdb has only the in-frame clones, and not every one. The sample records about 190,000 clones, about 76% being singletons. Specimen: PBMCs. Receptors originate from a woman in her 50s in good health and CMV-seronegative. Both conserved end residues are part of each CDR3. D genes are given only for firm matches. Clone size is stated in some rows and not others, as once, few, many or a class when expanded.

TRBJ2-7	13	-	-	TRBV27	TGTGCCAGCAGTTTAAGTAGAGCCTACGAGCAGTACTTC	CASSLSRAYEQYF
TRBJ2-1	19	TRBD2	once	TRBV5-4	TGTGCCAGCAGCCCCGCTAGCGGGGGTCTTCGAAGCTCCTACAATGAGCAGTTCTTC	CASSPASGGLRSSYNEQFF
TRBJ2-3	15	-	-	TRBV4-2	TGTGCCAGCAGCCAAGCGGGAGCTGGGACAGATACGCAGTATTTT	CASSQAGAGTDTQYF
TRBJ1-6	15	-	-	TRBV6-5	TGTGCCAGCAGTTACCAGGGGTCCTATAATTCACCCCTCCACTTT	CASSYQGSYNSPLHF
TRBJ1-2	15	TRBD1	-	TRBV6-1	TGTGCCAGCAGTGCAGACAGGGTTTGGAACTATGGCTACACCTTC	CASSADRVWNYGYTF
TRBJ2-2	17	TRBD2	-	TRBV4-3	TGCGCCAGCAGCCAGCACAGCGGGGCTACGAACACCGGGGAGCTGTTTTTT	CASSQHSGATNTGELFF
TRBJ2-7	15	TRBD1	-	TRBV27	TGTGCCAGCAGGCGGGGGACAGGGGGCATCTACGAGCAGTACTTC	CASRRGTGGIYEQYF
TRBJ2-7	14	-	-	TRBV19	TGTGCCAGTAGTAGAGGCATCTTGACCTACGAGCAGTACTTC	CASSRGILTYEQYF
TRBJ2-2	14	TRBD1	once	TRBV6-5	TGTGCCAGCAGTACAGGGGGCTACACCGGGGAGCTGTTTTTT	CASSTGGYTGELFF
TRBJ2-2	17	-	-	TRBV9	TGTGCCAGCAGCGTAGAGTACCCCAAGACTCATACCGGGGAGCTGTTTTTT	CASSVEYPKTHTGELFF
TRBJ1-2	15	TRBD1	-	TRBV5-8	TGTGCCAGCAGCGCGACGGGACAGGGCGTTTACGGCTACACCTTC	CASSATGQGVYGYTF
TRBJ2-7	13	TRBD1	-	TRBV6-5	TGTGCCAGCAGTCTACAGGGGGCCTACGAGCAGTACTTC	CASSLQGAYEQYF